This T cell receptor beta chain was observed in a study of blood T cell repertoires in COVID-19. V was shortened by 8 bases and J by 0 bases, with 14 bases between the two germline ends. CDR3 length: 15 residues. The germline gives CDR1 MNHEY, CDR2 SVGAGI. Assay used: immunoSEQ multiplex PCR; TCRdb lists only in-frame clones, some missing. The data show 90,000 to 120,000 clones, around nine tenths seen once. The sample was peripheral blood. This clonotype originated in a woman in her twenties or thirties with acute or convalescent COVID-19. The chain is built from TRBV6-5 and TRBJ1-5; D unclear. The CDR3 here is CASRDGPYSNQPQHF. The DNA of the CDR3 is TGTGCCAGCCGAGATGGGCCCTATAGCAATCAGCCCCAGCATTTT.